Presented here are 16 T cell receptor beta chains from one specimen sequenced in a study of shared clonotypes between healthy human individuals (dated by TCRdb to between 2020 and 2021). Libraries were built with the immunoSEQ multiplex PCR assay. Not all clones reach the TCRdb copy of this immuneACCESS table, which keeps in-frame sequences only. Checked studies attribute under half of the gap to unresolved V genes and leave the rest unexplained. Present in this sample are over a million clones, more than 95% of which were seen just once. Roughly 1.2% of the sample goes to the ten largest clones. Sequencing used naive CD4+ T cells sorted from blood. The cell subset or site label here, explained by the study, means: CD45RA+ positively selected. These receptors originate from a man aged 25-45 years in good health.

The CDR3 nucleotides are TGTGCCAGCAGCTTGAGCAGGGAGAGAAGCACAGATACGCAGTATTTT. It specifies CASSLSRERSTDTQYF. The genes are TRBV5-6 and TRBJ2-3, with D perhaps being TRBD1 or TRBD2 (5 bases each). Looked up from germline, CDR1 is SGHDT and CDR2 is YYEEEE. The CDR3 contains 16 residues. The V end lost 1 base, the J end lost 0 bases, and 12 bases lay between the germline ends.

The chain couples TRBV10-3 to TRBJ2-7, with TRBD1 matching 7 bases. Germline CDR1 reads ENHRY; CDR2 reads SYGVKD. V shed 7 bases and J 3 bases; nucleotides not matched to a gene: 6. This CDR3 is built from 13 residues. The CDR3 DNA reads TGTGCCATCAACCGGGACAGCCTCTACGAGCAGTACTTC. It codes for CAINRDSLYEQYF.

The chain employs TRBV7-2 and TRBJ2-7; 11 nucleotides line up with TRBD2. Germline CDR1 is SGHTA and CDR2 is FQGNSA. The CDR3 is 16 amino acids. Trimming took 0 bases from V and 1 from J; bases not matched to a gene: 2. The CDR3 is CASSLAIAGGSYEQYF. The CDR3 DNA sequence: TGTGCCAGCAGCTTAGCCATAGCGGGAGGGTCCTACGAGCAGTACTTC. The whole variable domain, remainder taken from reference TRBV7-2 and TRBJ2-7, is GAGVSQSPSNKVTEKGKDVELRCDPISGHTALYWYRQSLGQGLEFLIYFQGNSAPDKSGLPSDRFSAERTGGSVSTLTIQRTQQEDSAVYLCASSLAIAGGSYEQYFGPGTRLTVT.

This clone was seen more than once but under ten times. The chain carries TRBV18 and TRBJ2-1; TRBD2 agrees at 7 bases. Germline-derived CDR1 and CDR2 are KGHSH and LQKENI. The CDR3 consists of 14 residues. With 8 bases clipped from V and 8 bases from J, the junction kept 12 bases outside the gene matches. The CDR3 here is CASQLAMPGDEQFF. The CDR3, as DNA: TGTGCCAGCCAACTAGCGATGCCGGGCGATGAGCAGTTCTTC.

Here the CDR3 reads CASSPHRGGSMDEQYF. DNA for the CDR3: TGTGCCAGCTCACCCCACCGGGGGGGGAGCATGGACGAGCAGTACTTC. The V gene is TRBV18, the J gene TRBJ2-7, with 8 positions matching TRBD2. CDR3 length equals 16 residues. From germline, CDR1 is KGHSH and CDR2 LQKENI. V trimming: 3 bases; J trimming: 5 bases; junction bases outside the gene matches: 12.

The chain is built from TRBV19 and TRBJ2-7, with 10 bases matching TRBD1. Trimming at V came to 7 bases and at J to 8 bases, leaving 8 bases not matched to a gene. The germline gives CDR1 LNHDA, CDR2 SQIVND (reference sequence). The CDR3 is made up of 13 amino acids. This chain's CDR3 is CASTERDRGQQYF. The CDR3 DNA reads TGTGCCAGTACCGAGAGGGACAGGGGCCAGCAGTACTTC.

The chain links TRBV7-8 to TRBJ2-7; TRBD1 matches 7 bases. V was clipped by 1 base and J by 3 bases; unmatched bases: 3. Germline values: CDR1 SGHVS, CDR2 FQNEAQ. CDR3 length: 14 amino acids. CDR3 in amino acids: CASSLVGQYYEQYF. The DNA for the CDR3 is TGTGCCAGCAGCTTAGTGGGACAGTACTACGAGCAGTACTTC.

This clone was counted once. The V and J genes are TRBV11-3 and TRBJ2-7; no reliable D call. The germline gives CDR1 SGHNT, CDR2 YENEEA. Trimming shortened V by 5 bases and J by 2 bases, and 13 bases separated the two germline ends. CDR3 length: 14 residues. The CDR3 DNA is TGTGCCAGCAGCCCCGGGCATGAAACCTACGAGCAGTACTTC. Encoded protein: CASSPGHETYEQYF.

V and J are TRBV7-2 and TRBJ1-2, with D tentatively TRBD1 (6 bases). Germline lookup yields CDR1 SGHTA and CDR2 FQGNSA. The V end lost 1 base, the J end lost 4 bases, and 7 bases lay between the germline ends. This CDR3 comprises 13 residues. The CDR3, as DNA: TGTGCCAGCAGCTTAGGGGGGCGCTATGGCTACACCTTC. It specifies CASSLGGRYGYTF.

Points on this clone: Other DNA sequences in the same sample also yield this CDR3. CDR3 loop: CASSLNRASTDTQYF. CDR3 bases: TGTGCCAGCAGCTTAAATCGGGCTAGCACAGATACGCAGTATTTT. The V and J genes are TRBV7-2 and TRBJ2-3; D unresolved. The germline V gene has CDR1 SGHTA and CDR2 FQGNSA. Trimming shortened V by 2 bases and J by 0 bases, and 9 bases separated the two germline ends. The CDR3 has 15 residues.

Concerning this clone: Other DNA sequences in the sample encode the same CDR3. This rearrangement joins TRBV29-1 to TRBJ1-1; TRBD1 agrees at 8 bases. The CDR3 runs 12 residues. The V segment lost 4 bases and the J segment 5 bases; nucleotides outside the gene matches: 3. Germline V gene sequence: CDR1 SQVTM, CDR2 ANQGSEA. The CDR3 spells CSVVRGRTEAFF. The DNA of the CDR3 is TGCAGCGTTGTCAGGGGGCGAACTGAAGCTTTCTTT.

The V call is TRBV7-8, the J call TRBJ1-1; unclear D gene. Germline lookup yields CDR1 SGHVS and CDR2 FQNEAQ. This CDR3 contains 15 residues. Trimming cost V 3 bases and J 1 base, with 12 bases left between them. CDR3 sequence: CASSFPGQTNTEAFF. The CDR3 DNA reads TGTGCCAGCAGCTTTCCTGGGCAGACGAACACTGAAGCTTTCTTT.

This clone was observed a single time. V gene TRBV25-1 combines with J gene TRBJ2-1, with 8 positions matching TRBD2. Per the germline V gene, CDR1 is MGHDK and CDR2 is SYGVNS. The CDR3 has 16 amino acids. Unmatched junction bases numbered 5, after V lost 2 bases and J lost 2 bases. CDR3 loop: CASSEIAGTAYNEQFF. CDR3 bases: TGTGCCAGCAGTGAAATAGCGGGAACAGCCTACAATGAGCAGTTCTTC.

The rearrangement joins TRBV5-6 to TRBJ2-5, with a tentative D call TRBD2 (6 bases). The end of the DNA aligns better with TRBJ2-7, so the J call may be wrong. The CDR3 loop spans 15 amino acids. Germline V lookup: CDR1 SGHDT, CDR2 YYEEEE. The CDR3 region is CASSPGSQRAYEQYF. The CDR3 DNA reads as TGTGCCAGCAGCCCGGGTTCGCAGCGGGCCTACGAGCAGTACTTC.

This clone showed up just once. The chain combines TRBV29-1 with TRBJ1-2; the match to TRBD1 covers 8 bases. The junction had 8 bases not matched to a gene; V was cut back by 4 bases and J by 4 bases. The CDR3 has 14 residues. CDR1 and CDR2 (germline): SQVTM, ANQGSEA. The CDR3 loop is CSVGGQGGTYGYTF. Here the CDR3 DNA reads TGCAGCGTTGGTGGACAGGGAGGTACCTATGGCTACACCTTC.

The chain couples TRBV4-1 to TRBJ2-7, with TRBD2 identical over 10 bases. Germline lookup yields CDR1 MGHRA and CDR2 YSYEKL. The CDR3 totals 15 residues. V lost 3 bases, J lost 6 bases, and 8 bases stayed unmatched. The CDR3 DNA is TGCGCCAGCAGCCAGAGTCTAGCGGGGGTGGCCGAGCAGTACTTC. It specifies CASSQSLAGVAEQYF.